This TCR beta chain appears in the sequencing data of a study of early T cells in non-severe SARS-CoV-2 infection. Whole-study context: Sequenced bulk RNA came from whole blood that was unsorted, and chains were unpaired.

CDR3 size: 13 residues. CDR1 is DFQATT, CDR2 SNEGSKA, per germline (reference sequence). V lost 3 bases and J lost 6; bases outside the gene matches: 6. Study-wide results and limits: Private and CD4 specificities were missed by VDJdb matching, skewed to anti-spike CD8.

This clonotype has at least ten counts. Its antigen remains unidentified. In TCRdb, the 5' RACE reads were re-called with MiXCR into one record per CDR3 protein. Here the sample spans some 45,000 distinct CDR3 sequences, about a tenth being singletons. This sequence joins TRBV20-1 and TRBJ2-3; 7 bases fit TRBD2. This material consisted of whole blood, taken at baseline. The source is an adult who was a healthcare worker with PCR-confirmed SARS-CoV-2 infection or an uninfected control (not recorded which). The CDR3 reads CSARLGLEDTQYF. In DNA form, the CDR3 reads TGCAGTGCTAGGCTTGGACTAGAGGATACGCAGTATTTT.